This TCR beta chain is from a study of beta chain features in type 1 diabetes. The study reverse transcribed the entire isolated RNA, so it sequenced expressed TCRB transcripts. Average reads for naive, central memory and regulatory T cell samples were several million. Measured with immunoSEQ multiplex PCR; TCRdb has only the in-frame clones, and not every one. Of 600,000 to 700,000 clones in the sample, 9.5% to 15% were seen once. Trimming cost V 1 base and J 0 bases, with 12 bases left between them. CDR1 and CDR2 from the germline V gene are SEHNR and FQNEAQ (reference sequence). This CDR3 has 16 amino acids. Study-wide findings and caveats: When VDJ junctions were examined, type 1 diabetes patients showed fewer insertions and more deletions. The naive, central memory and Treg TCRB repertoires of patients appeared to be more similar to one another than those of healthy donors. Patients with Type 1 diabetes showed moderately but significantly shorter TCRB CDR3s in all four CD4+ subsets. Shorter templates might be favored by PCR, equally in patients and controls.

As for this clone: The antigen remains unidentified.

The receptor was derived from a man aged 25 to 40 with type 1 diabetes. The rearrangement links TRBV7-9 to TRBJ1-1; perhaps TRBD1 as D (6 bases). Sequencing was done on a sample of naive CD4+ T cells from blood. The CDR3: CASSLVGASMNTEAFF. CDR3 DNA: TGTGCCAGCAGCTTAGTGGGGGCTTCAATGAACACTGAAGCTTTCTTT.